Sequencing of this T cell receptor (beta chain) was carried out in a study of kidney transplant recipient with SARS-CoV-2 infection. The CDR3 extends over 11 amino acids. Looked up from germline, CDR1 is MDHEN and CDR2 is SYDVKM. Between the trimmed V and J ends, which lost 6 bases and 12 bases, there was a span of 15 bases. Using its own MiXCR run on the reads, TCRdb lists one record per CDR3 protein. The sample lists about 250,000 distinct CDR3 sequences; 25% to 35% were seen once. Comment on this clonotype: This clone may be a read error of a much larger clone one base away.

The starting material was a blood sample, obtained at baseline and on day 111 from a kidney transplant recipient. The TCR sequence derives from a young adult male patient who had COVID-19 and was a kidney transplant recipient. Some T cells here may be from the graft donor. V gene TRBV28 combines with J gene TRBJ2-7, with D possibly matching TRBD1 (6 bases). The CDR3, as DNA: TGTGCCAGCAGCTCGGGACACCGACCGTACTTC. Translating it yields CASSSGHRPYF.